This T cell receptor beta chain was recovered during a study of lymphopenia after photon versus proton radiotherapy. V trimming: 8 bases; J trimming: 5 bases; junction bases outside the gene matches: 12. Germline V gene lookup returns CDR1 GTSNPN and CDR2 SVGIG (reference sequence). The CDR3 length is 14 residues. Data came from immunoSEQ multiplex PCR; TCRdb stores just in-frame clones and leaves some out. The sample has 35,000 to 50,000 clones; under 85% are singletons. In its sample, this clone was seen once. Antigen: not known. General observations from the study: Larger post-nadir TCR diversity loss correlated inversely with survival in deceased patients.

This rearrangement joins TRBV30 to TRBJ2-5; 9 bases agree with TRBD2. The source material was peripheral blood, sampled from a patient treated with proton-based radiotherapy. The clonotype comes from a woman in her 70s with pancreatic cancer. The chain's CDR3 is CAGRPASGVETQYF. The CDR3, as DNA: TGTGCCGGCCGCCCGGCTAGCGGGGTGGAGACCCAGTACTTC.